This T cell receptor beta chain was recovered during a study of immune evolution from preneoplasia to lung adenocarcinoma. As to this clone: Its target is not known.

TCRdb keeps only in-frame clones here, not all; method: immunoSEQ multiplex PCR. The sample has some 15,000 clones; roughly 80% are singletons. CDR1 KGHSH and CDR2 LQKENI come from the germline V gene. The CDR3 has 13 residues. V gave up 2 bases and J gave up 4 bases, with 8 bases separating them. Between the mid-2010s and the late 2010s, patients underwent resection in Japan or China. Macro-dissection enriched premalignant or tumor cells before nucleic acid extraction. Notes on the study in general: Normal lung had highest clonality; later lesions appeared denser, more diverse. T cell clonality was higher in KRAS-mutant than EGFR-mutant or wild-type nodules.

The material sequenced was FFPE minimally invasive lung adenocarcinoma tissue. The origin of this receptor is a person between 65 and 79 years old with lung adenocarcinoma. The chain carries TRBV18 and TRBJ1-1; D not certain. This chain's CDR3 is CASSPFPATEAFF. The CDR3 DNA is TGTGCCAGCTCACCATTTCCCGCCACTGAAGCTTTCTTT.